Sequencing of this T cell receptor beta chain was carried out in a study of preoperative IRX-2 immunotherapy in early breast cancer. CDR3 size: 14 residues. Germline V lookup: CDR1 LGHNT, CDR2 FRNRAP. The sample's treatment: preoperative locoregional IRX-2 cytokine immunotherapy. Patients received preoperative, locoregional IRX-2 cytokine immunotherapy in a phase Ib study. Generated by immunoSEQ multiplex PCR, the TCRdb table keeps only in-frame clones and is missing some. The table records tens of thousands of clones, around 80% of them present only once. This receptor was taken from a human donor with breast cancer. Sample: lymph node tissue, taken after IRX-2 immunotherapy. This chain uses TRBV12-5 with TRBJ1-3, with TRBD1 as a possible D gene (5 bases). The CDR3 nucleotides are TGTGCCAGCAACCAGTGGGGGACTGGAAACACCATATATTTT. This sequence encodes CASNQWGTGNTIYF. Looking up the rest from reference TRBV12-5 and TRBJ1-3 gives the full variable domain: DARVTQTPRHKVTEMGQEVTMRCQPILGHNTVFWYRQTMMQGLELLAYFRNRAPLDDSGMPKDRFSAEMPDATLATLKIQPSEPRDSAVYFCASNQWGTGNTIYFGEGSWLTVV.